This T cell receptor beta chain was captured in a study of CD8 T cells in ankylosing spondylitis. Libraries for TCR beta were made by quantitative 5'-RACE with molecular barcodes. TCRdb re-called the 5' RACE reads through MiXCR, storing one row per CDR3 protein. Of 670,000 or so distinct CDR3 sequences in the sample, about 20% were seen once. Study-wide results and limits: For ankylosing spondylitis blood, a TCR beta motif of under ten highly homologous variants appeared characteristic. Earlier authors reported some of these motif variants in reactive arthritis synovial fluid and blood. Disease-linked clones displayed a CD8+ phenotype and appeared relatively rarely in peripheral blood. Reportedly, matched ankylosing spondylitis synovial fluid was significantly enriched for disease-linked clones.

A remark on this clonotype: The antigen is undetermined.

Germline assignment: CDR1 SGHTA and CDR2 FQGNSA. This CDR3 has 13 amino acids. V was pared by 5 bases and J by 6 bases, with 11 bases between. The genes are TRBV7-2 and TRBJ1-5; D is unclear. Sequencing was done on a sample of blood, either unsorted or a sorted T cell fraction (not recorded which). The source is a male donor with ankylosing spondylitis. CDR3 sequence reads: CASSPSWVQPQHF. CDR3 DNA sequence: TGTGCCAGCAGCCCATCTTGGGTTCAGCCCCAGCATTTT.